This TCR beta chain was sequenced during a study of T cell responses to AZD1222 COVID-19 vaccine (dated by TCRdb to the early 2020s). For context, the study as a whole: AZD1222 recipients with second doses at about 4 weeks or about 12 weeks were pooled, because spike-specific TCR depth and breadth did not differ between schedules. TCR sequencing was performed for fewer than 250 trial participants, of whom around 200 were given two doses of AZD1222 and approximately 26 were given two doses of MenACWY control vaccine. Trial participants were enrolled by age into subgroups of 18-55, 56-69 and 70-plus years, and around 150, 29 and 61 TCR-sequenced participants, respectively, were included in these subgroups.

The CDR3 regions of human TCRbeta chains were analyzed by immunosequencing. The original methods were these. TCRs in the repertoires were compared against a reference library of SARS-CoV-2-specific TCRs that had been generated with the MIRA antigen-specificity platform. Breadth was defined as the fraction of unique TCRs that were SARS-CoV-2-associated. Depth was defined as the fraction of total T cells that were SARS-CoV-2-associated. Using the MIRA data, every spike-specific TCR was mapped to the spike region that the TCR reacted to and assigned to either a CD4 or a CD8 class. Log10-transformed breadth and depth values were compared by one-way ANOVA with Sidak's multiple comparisons tests. Imported from immuneACCESS, the table was reduced by TCRdb to in-frame sequences with V and J called. These copies leave out some clones; in studies compared against another copy, an unresolved V gene accounts for under half, and the cause of the remainder is not known. The V and J calls and clone size come from that table; D and trimming were worked out from the DNA. The sample table holds roughly 120,000 clones, of which around 88% were seen once. About a tenth of the sample is held by the ten biggest clonotypes.

V was cut back by 1 base and J by 1 base, leaving a gap of 11 bases between them. The germline V gene encodes CDR1 SGHTA and CDR2 FQGNSA. From the cysteine up to the phenylalanine, the CDR3 has a length of 15 residues. Just CDR3 DNA is preserved here, 45 bases in frame from base 1. Broader findings and caveats from the paper: Spike-specific TCR breadth and depth rose significantly after two AZD1222 doses compared with day 0 and with MenACWY recipients. In the small 56-69-year group, the increase in depth fell short of significance, most likely because of low power. Conclusions about previously exposed vaccinees are limited because only 5 or 6 AZD1222 recipients were SARS-CoV-2 seropositive at baseline. Participants were mostly white British and included more females than males, and it was suggested by the authors that clonal diversity may have been underestimated. No day 14 peak-response samples were available, so repertoires were characterized only after the peak T cell response. Nearly half of unique spike-specific TCRs reportedly recognized epitopes outside regions mutated in the B.1.351 and B.1.1.7 variants. CD4 TCRs associated with the vaccine covered the entire spike protein, and the dominant responses were in regions 160-218 and 743-854.

Notes on this clone: There is no known antigen for this receptor. No base quality information exists; no much larger clone differs at one position.

The time point label, as the study defines it: baseline before first vaccination. Vaccinee samples were obtained from the UK trials COV001 and COV002, which included a single-blind randomized controlled phase 2/3 trial of AZD1222 (ChAdOx1 nCoV-19) in healthy adults. For TCRbeta chain sequencing, PBMC samples from trial participants were taken at day 0 and at day 28 after the second dose. This TCR was sampled from an adult in good health. In this chain, TRBV7-2 is recombined with TRBJ2-7; the best D guess is TRBD1, with 5 bases matching. This material consisted of peripheral blood, taken on day 0 of AZD1222 vaccination. The nucleotide sequence is given as TGTGCCAGCAGCTTAGGGCCAGGACAATCCTACGAGCAGTACTTC. It is translated as CASSLGPGQSYEQYF.